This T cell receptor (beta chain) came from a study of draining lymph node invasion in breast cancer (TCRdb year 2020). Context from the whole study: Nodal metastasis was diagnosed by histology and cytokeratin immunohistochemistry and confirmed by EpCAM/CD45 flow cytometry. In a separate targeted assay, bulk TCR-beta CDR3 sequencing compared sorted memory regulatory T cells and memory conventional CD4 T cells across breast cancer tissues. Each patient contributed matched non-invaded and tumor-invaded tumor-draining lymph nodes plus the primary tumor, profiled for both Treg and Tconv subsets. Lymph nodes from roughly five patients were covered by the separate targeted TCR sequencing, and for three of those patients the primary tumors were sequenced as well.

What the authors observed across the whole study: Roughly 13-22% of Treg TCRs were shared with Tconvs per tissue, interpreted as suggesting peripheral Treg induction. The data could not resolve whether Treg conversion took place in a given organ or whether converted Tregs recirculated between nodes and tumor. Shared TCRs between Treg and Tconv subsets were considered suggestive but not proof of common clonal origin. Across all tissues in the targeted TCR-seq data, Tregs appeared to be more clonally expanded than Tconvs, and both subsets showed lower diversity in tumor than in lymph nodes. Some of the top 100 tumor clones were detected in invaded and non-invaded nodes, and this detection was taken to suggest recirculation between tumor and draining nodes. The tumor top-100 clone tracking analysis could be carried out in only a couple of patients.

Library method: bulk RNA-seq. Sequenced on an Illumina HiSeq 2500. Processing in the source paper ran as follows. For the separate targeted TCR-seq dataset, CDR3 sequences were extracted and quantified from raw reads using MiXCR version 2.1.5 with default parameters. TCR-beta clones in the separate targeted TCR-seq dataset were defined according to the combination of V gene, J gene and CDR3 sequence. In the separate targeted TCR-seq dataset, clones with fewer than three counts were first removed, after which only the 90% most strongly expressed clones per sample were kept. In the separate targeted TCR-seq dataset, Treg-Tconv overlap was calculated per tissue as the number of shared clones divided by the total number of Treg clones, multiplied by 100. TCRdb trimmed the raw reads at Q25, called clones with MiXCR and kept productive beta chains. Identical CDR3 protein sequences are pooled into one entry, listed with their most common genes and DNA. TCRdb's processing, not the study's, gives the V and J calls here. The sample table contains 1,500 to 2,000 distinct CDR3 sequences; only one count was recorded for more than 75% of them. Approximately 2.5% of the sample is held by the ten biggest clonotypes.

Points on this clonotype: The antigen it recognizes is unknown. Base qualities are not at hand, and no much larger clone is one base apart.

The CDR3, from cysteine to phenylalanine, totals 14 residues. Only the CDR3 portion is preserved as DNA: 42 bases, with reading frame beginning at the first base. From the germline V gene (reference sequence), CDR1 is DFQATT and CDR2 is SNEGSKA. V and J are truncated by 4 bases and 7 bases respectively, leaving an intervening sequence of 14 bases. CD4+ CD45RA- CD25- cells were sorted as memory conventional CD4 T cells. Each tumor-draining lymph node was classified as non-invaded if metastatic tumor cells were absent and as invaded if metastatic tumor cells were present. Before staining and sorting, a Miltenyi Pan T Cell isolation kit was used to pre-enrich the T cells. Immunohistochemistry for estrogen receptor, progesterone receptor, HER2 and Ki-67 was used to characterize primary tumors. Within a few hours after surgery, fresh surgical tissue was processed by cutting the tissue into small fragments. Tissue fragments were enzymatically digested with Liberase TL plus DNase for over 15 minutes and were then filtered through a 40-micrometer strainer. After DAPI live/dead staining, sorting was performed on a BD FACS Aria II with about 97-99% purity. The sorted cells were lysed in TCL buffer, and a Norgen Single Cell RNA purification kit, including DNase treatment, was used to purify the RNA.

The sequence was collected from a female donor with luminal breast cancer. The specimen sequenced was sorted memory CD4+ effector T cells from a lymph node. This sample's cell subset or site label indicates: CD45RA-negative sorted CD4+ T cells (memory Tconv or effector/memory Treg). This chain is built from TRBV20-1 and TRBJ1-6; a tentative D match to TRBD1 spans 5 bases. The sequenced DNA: TGCAGTGCTAACGGTCAGGGTGACAATTCACCCCTCCACTTT. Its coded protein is CSANGQGDNSPLHF.